This T cell receptor beta chain was found in a study of T cells in Graves' hyperthyroidism and ophthalmopathy (dated by TCRdb to the late 2010s). Notes on the research overall: Peripheral blood was collected at initial diagnosis, before any treatment. The paper reports TCR Vbeta CDR3 sequencing of roughly 140 peripheral blood samples: around 41 ophthalmopathy, 70 to 85 hyperthyroidism and approximately 17 progressor patients. After blood sampling, hyperthyroidism patients were treated with methimazole at a starting dose of 30 mg daily, and ophthalmopathy patients were treated with high-dose intravenous methylprednisolone. Whether ophthalmopathy could be predicted prospectively was tested in an independent validation cohort made up of 18 to 20 hyperthyroidism patients plus 17 patients who later progressed to ophthalmopathy. The 75 to 100 discovery patients were randomly split 7:3 into training and test sets. In six Graves' hyperthyroidism patients, the study also compared T-cell repertoires from thyroid tissue with T-cell repertoires from blood. A discovery cohort of about a hundred patients, approximately 45 with Graves' ophthalmopathy and roughly 59 with stable Graves' hyperthyroidism, was used to find distinguishing TCR V-J signatures.

There are many counts of this clonotype. There is no known antigen for this receptor. No base quality information exists; no much larger clone differs at one position. Graves' hyperthyroidism was defined as stable when no progression to ophthalmopathy occurred over 18 months of follow-up. Hyperthyroidism patients were aged 18 to 65 years and newly diagnosed, with disease duration of less than 2 months. Patients with uncontrolled infections, other autoimmune diseases, pregnancy or lactation were excluded. Diagnoses were established on the basis of clinical symptoms, serum thyroxine and TRAb, thyroid ultrasound, and orbital computed tomography. PBMCs were separated from 8 to 10 ml of fresh peripheral blood using Ficoll-Paque density gradient centrifugation. Total RNA was extracted with Trizol reagent, and quality was checked on an Agilent 2100 Bioanalyzer. The investigation overall reported the following: During validation, the model predicted progression to ophthalmopathy a median of about 6.5 months ahead of onset, with more than 60% sensitivity and more than 72% specificity. Most expanded thyroid clonotypes (frequency above 0.001) were also detected in blood, a finding suggesting that blood repertoires may reflect thyroid immune responses. In cross-validation, a model built on a 13 V-J signature told ophthalmopathy apart from stable hyperthyroidism with roughly 87% sensitivity and approximately 81% specificity, and in testing the same model reached 80%/75%. Sample size was not statistically predetermined, and investigators were not blinded to group allocation.

From its cysteine to its phenylalanine, the CDR3 spans 15 amino acids. This entry keeps only the CDR3 DNA: 45 bases, framed from base 1. Trimming leaves V shorter by 5 bases and J shorter by 3 bases, with the junction holding 10 bases beyond the gene matches. The CDR1 and CDR2 encoded by the germline V gene are MNHNS and SASEGT. TCR beta CDR3 regions were amplified from RNA transcripts. For the first round of RT-PCR on the TCR CDR3, the HTBI primer set was used together with the Qiagen OneStep RT-PCR kit. Libraries were constructed in a second round of multiplex PCR, after which size selection and purification were carried out. Libraries were sequenced paired-end with 100 bp reads on an Illumina HiSeq2000. The study's processing was this. SOAPnuke was used to process the raw data, with reads discarded if the reads contained adapters or uncalled bases, had a mean Phred below 15, or lacked an exact constant-primer or identifier match. High-quality paired reads were merged with COPE v1.2.5, and unique nucleotide sequences were defined as clonotypes. MiTCR v1.1 was used to align the clonotypes against IMGT TRBV, TRBD and TRBJ reference segments. The analysis was restricted to V-J combinations with a frequency above 0.0001, which together covered 99% to 99.2% of the repertoires. The TCS score was defined as F50 (clonal expansion) divided by E x V (chaos), with BLOSUM62-based TCRdist calculated between CDR3 peptides within each V-J. Welch's t-statistics and random forest reduced around 510 V-J features to around 14, which were used in a naive Bayes classifier (R e1071). Clones were called with MiXCR by TCRdb after fastp trimmed the public reads at Q25, and only in-frame beta chains were retained. Identical CDR3 protein sequences are pooled into one entry, listed with their most common genes and DNA. TCRdb, rather than the study authors, made the V and J calls. The table for this sample lists some 740,000 distinct CDR3 sequences; 13% to 15% of them were counted only once. Jointly, the top ten make up about 9.4% of the sample.

The TCR sequence derives from a woman aged 18-29 years with Graves' hyperthyroidism. The sample comprised blood. The chain employs TRBV6-1 and TRBJ2-7, with 7 bases aligning to TRBD1. For the CDR3, the sequence is CASSSWTGSHYEQYF. In nucleotide form, the sequence is TGTGCCAGCAGTAGCTGGACAGGATCCCACTACGAGCAGTACTTC.